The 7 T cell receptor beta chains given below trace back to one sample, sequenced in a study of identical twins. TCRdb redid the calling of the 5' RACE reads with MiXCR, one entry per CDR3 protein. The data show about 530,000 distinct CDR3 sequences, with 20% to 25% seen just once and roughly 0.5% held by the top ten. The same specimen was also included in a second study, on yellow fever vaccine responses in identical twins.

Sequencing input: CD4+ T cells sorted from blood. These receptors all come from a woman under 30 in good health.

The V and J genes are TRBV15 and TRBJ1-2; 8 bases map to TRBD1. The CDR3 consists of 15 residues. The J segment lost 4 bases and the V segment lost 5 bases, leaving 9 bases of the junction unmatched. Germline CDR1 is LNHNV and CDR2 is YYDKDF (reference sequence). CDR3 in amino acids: CATSGTGGASYGYTF. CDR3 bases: TGTGCCACCAGCGGTACAGGGGGTGCGAGCTATGGCTACACCTTC.

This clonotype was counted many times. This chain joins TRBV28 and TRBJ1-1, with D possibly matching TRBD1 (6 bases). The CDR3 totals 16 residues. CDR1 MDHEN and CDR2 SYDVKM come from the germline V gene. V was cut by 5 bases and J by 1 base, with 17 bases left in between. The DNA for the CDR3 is TGTGCCAGCAGTCCCCAATCCCGACAGGCGAACACTGAAGCTTTCTTT. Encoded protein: CASSPQSRQANTEAFF.

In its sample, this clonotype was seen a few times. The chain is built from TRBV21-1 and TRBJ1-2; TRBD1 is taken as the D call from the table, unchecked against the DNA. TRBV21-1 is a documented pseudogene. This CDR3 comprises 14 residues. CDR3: CASRWTGGAGGYTF. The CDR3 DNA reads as TGTGCCAGCAGGTGGACAGGGGGCGCGGGCGGCTACACCTTC.

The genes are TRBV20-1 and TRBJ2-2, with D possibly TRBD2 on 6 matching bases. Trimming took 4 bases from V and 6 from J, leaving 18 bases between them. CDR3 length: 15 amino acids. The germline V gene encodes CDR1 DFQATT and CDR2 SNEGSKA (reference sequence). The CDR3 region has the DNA TGCAGTGCTAATCGGGACGGGAGAAGTGCCGGGGAGCTGTTTTTT. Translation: CSANRDGRSAGELFF.

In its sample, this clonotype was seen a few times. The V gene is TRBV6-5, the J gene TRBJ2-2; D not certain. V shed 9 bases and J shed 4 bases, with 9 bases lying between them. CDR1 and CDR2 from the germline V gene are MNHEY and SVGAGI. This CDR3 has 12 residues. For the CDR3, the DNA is TGTGCCAGTACACGGGTCACCGGGGAGCTGTTTTTT. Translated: CASTRVTGELFF.

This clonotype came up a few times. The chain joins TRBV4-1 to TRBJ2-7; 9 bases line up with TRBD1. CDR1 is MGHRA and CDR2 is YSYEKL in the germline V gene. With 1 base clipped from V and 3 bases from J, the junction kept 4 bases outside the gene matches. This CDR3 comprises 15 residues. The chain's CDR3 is CASSQGTGQGYEQYF. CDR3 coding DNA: TGCGCCAGCAGCCAAGGAACGGGACAGGGCTACGAGCAGTACTTC.

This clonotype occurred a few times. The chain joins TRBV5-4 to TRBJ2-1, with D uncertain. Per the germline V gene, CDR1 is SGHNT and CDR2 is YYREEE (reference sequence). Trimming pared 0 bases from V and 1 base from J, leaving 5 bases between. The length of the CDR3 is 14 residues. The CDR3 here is CASSLALSYNEQFF. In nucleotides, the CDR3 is TGTGCCAGCAGCTTGGCCCTATCCTACAATGAGCAGTTCTTC.